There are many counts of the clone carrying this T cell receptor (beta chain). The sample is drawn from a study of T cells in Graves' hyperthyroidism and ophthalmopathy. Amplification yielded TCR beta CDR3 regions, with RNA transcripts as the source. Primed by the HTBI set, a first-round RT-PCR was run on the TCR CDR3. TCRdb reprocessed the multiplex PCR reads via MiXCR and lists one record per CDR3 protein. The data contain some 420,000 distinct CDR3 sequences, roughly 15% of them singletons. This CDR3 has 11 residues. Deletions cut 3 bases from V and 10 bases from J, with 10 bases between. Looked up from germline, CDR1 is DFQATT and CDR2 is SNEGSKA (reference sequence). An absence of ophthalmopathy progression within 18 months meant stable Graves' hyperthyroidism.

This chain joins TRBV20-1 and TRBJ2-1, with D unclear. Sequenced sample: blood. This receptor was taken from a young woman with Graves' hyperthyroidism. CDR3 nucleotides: TGCAGTGCTAGTGCCCCTATGGAGCAGTTCTTC. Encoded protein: CSASAPMEQFF.